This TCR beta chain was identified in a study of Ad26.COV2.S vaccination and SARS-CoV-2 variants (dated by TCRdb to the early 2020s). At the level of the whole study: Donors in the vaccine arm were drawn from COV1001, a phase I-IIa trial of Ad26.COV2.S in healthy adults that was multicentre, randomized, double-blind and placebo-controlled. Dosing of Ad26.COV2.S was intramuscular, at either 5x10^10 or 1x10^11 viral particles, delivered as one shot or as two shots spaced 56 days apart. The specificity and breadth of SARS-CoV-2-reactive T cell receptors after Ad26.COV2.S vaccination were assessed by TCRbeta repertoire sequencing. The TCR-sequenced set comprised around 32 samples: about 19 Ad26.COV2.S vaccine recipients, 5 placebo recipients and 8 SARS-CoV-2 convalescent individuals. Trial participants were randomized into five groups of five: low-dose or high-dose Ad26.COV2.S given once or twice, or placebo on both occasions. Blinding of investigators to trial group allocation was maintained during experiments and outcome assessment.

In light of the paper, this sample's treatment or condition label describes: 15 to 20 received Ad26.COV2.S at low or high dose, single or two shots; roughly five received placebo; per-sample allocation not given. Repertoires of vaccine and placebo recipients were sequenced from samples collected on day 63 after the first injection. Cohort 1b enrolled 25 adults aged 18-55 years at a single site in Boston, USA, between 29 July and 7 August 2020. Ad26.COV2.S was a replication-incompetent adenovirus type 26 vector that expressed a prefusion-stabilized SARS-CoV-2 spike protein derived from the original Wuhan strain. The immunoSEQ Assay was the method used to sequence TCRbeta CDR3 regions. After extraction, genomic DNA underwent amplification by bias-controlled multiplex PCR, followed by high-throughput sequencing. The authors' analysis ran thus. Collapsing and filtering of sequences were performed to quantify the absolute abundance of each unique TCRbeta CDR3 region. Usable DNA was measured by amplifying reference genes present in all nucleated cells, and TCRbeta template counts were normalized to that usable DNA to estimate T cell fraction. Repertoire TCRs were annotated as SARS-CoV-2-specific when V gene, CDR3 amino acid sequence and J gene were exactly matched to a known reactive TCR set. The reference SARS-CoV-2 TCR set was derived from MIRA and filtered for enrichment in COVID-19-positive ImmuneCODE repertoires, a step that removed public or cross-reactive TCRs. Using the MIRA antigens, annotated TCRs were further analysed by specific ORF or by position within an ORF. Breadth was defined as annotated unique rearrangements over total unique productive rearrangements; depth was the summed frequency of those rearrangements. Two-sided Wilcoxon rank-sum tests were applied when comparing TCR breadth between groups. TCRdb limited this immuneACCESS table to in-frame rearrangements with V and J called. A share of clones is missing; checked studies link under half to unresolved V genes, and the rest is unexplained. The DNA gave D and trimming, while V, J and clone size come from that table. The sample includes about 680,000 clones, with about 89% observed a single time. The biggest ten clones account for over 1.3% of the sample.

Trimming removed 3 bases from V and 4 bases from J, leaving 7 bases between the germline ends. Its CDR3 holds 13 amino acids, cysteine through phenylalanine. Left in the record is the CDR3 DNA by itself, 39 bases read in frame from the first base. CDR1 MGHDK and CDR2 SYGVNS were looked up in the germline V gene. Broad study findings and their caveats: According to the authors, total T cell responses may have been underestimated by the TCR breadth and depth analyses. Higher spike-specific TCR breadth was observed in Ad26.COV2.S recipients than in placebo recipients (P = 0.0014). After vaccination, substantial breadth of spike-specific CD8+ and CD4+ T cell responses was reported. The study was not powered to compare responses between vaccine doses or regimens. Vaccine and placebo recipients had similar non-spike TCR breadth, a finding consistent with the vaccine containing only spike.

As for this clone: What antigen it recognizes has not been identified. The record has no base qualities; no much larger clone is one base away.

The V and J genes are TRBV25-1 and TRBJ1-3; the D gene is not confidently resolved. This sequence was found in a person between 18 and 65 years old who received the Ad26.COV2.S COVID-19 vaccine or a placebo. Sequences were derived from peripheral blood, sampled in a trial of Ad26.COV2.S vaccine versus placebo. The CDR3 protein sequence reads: CASSDGLGNTIYF. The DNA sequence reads TGTGCCAGCAGTGACGGGCTGGGAAACACCATATATTTT.